This T cell receptor beta chain was found in a study of follicular helper T cells after annual influenza vaccination. The study, taken as a whole, reports: ICOS+CD38+ cTfh clonality tracked population frequency, and its change tracked circulating plasmablast change.

Time point given: 2015-2016 season, pre-vaccination. This CDR3 comprises 11 residues. The germline V gene encodes CDR1 MDHEN and CDR2 SYDVKM. V lost 5 bases and J lost 4, with 6 bases in between. Of note for this clone: The antigen is unknown.

Assay used: immunoSEQ multiplex PCR; TCRdb lists only in-frame clones, some missing. This sample carries fewer than 15,000 clones, just under 80% of them seen once, and the ten largest clones take roughly 0.42%. The clonotype originates from an adult who received the influenza vaccine. V usage is TRBV28 and J usage is TRBJ2-7; D not resolved. Source: CXCR5- memory CD4+ T cells sorted from blood, taken on the day of influenza vaccination. The CDR3 DNA reads as TGTGCCAGCAGTGTCCAATACGAGCAGTACTTC. As protein: CASSVQYEQYF.